This T cell receptor (beta chain) originates from a study of cytomegalovirus exposure and HLA in healthy donors. Clones were read by immunoSEQ multiplex PCR, and TCRdb kept only the in-frame ones, dropping some. This table has about 120,000 clones, 90% to 96% appearing once. Sequencing was performed on PBMCs. The TCR sequence derives from a man between 18 and 35 years old in good health and CMV-seronegative.

CDR3 in DNA: TGTGCCAGCAGTCTTCTAGCGGGAGAAGAGACCCAGTACTTC. Its protein product is CASSLLAGEETQYF. The chain carries TRBV27 and TRBJ2-5; TRBD2 matches 10 bases. Trimming removed 5 bases from V and 3 bases from J; junction bases left unmatched: 3. CDR3 length: 14 residues. Germline V lookup: CDR1 MNHEY, CDR2 SMNVEV (reference sequence).